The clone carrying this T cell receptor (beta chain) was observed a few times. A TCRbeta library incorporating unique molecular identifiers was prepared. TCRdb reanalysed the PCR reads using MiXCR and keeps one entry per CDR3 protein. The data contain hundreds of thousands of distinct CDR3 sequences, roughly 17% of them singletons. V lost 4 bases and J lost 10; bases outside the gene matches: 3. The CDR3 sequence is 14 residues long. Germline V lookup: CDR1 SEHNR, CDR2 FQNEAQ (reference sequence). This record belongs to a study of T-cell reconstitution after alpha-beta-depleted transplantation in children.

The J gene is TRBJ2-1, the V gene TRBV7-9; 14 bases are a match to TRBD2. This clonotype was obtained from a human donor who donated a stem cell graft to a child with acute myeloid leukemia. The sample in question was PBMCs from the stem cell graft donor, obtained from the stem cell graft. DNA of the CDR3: TGTGCCAGCAGCTCCCGGACTAGCGGGGGGGAGCAGTTCTTC. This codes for CASSSRTSGGEQFF.